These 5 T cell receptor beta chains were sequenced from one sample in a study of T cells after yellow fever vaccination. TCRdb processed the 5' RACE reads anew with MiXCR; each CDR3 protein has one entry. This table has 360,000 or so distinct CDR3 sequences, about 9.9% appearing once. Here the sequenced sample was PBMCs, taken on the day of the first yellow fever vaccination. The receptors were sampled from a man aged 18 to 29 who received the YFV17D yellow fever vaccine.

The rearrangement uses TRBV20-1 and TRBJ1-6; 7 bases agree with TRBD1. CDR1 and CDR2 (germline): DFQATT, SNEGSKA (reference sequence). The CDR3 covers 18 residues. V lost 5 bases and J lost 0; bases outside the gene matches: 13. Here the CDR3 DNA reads TGCAGTGCTTATTTTGACAGGGCAGGTTACTCCTATAATTCACCCCTCCACTTT. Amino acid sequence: CSAYFDRAGYSYNSPLHF.

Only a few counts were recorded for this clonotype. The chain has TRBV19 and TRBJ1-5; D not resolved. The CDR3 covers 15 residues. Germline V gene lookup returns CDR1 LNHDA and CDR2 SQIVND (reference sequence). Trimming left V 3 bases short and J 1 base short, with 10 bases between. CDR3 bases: TGTGCCAGTAGTATGAGTAAAGTGAGCAATCAGCCCCAGCATTTT. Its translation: CASSMSKVSNQPQHF.

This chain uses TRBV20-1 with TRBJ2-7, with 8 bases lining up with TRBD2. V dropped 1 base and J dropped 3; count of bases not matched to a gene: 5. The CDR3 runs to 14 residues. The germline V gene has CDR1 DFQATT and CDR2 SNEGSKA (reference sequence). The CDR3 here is CSARGASGYYEQYF. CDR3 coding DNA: TGCAGTGCTAGAGGGGCTAGCGGGTACTACGAGCAGTACTTC.

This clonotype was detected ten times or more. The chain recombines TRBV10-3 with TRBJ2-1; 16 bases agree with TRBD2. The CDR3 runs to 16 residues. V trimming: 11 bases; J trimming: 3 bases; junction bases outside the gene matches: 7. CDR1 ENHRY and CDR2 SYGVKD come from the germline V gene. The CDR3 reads CAGGTSGGAGYNEQFF. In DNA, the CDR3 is TGTGCCGGCGGGACTAGCGGGGGGGCGGGCTACAATGAGCAGTTCTTC.

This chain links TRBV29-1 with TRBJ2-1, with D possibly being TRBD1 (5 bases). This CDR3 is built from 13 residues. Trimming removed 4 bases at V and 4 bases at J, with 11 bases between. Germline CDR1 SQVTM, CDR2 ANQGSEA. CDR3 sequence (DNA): TGCAGCGTTGGGGGCAGGATTTACAATGAGCAGTTCTTC. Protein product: CSVGGRIYNEQFF.